This T cell receptor (beta chain) was sequenced in a study of T cells in localized non-small cell lung cancer. The repertoire was sequenced with immunoSEQ multiplex PCR; TCRdb's copy has only in-frame clones and lacks some. Among about 15,000 clones, 80% to 85% were seen once, and the ten largest hold approximately 4.1%. Germline trimming cut 7 bases from V and 4 bases from J; bases unmatched to any gene: 5. Per germline, CDR1 LNHDA and CDR2 SQIVND (reference sequence). The CDR3 is 13 amino acids. Turning to this clone: Antigen specificity is unknown.

Findings and caveats of the study: Longer overall survival was associated with a higher density of T cells in the blood.

The sequences come from peripheral blood, collected before any cancer treatment. The chain is built from TRBV19 and TRBJ2-5; TRBD2 aligns across 8 bases. This clonotype was obtained from a female donor aged 60 or older with stage I squamous cell lung carcinoma. CDR3 sequence: CASTTTSAETQYF. The DNA of the CDR3 is TGTGCCAGTACCACGACTAGCGCAGAGACCCAGTACTTC.